The 13 T cell receptor beta chains in this list originate from one sample, sequenced in a study of cytomegalovirus exposure and HLA in healthy donors. The PCR contained 60 Vbeta and 13 Jbeta primers. Repertoires were generated with immunoSEQ multiplex PCR, while TCRdb's copy carries only in-frame clones and drops some. Found here are approximately 85,000 clones, about three fifths of them singletons; the top ten hold about 5.4%. Sequencing input: PBMCs. These receptors came from a woman aged 30 to 39 in good health and CMV-seropositive.

The V call is TRBV6-5, the J call TRBJ2-3, with D possibly matching TRBD1 (5 bases). The CDR3 has 14 amino acids. V dropped 7 bases and J dropped 4 bases, with 15 bases sitting between them. Germline values: CDR1 MNHEY, CDR2 SVGAGI. This chain's CDR3 is CASTLDKNSDTQYF. CDR3 DNA: TGTGCCAGCACCCTGGACAAAAACTCAGATACGCAGTATTTT.

The chain couples TRBV7-6 to TRBJ1-3; a weak D match, TRBD1 (6 bases). Trimming shortened V by 1 base and J by 0 bases, and 16 bases separated the two germline ends. Germline V lookup: CDR1 SGHVS, CDR2 FNYEAQ. The length of the CDR3 is 18 residues. DNA of the CDR3: TGTGCCAGCAGCTTAGTCCCCTACAGGGAGAGCTCTGGAAACACCATATATTTT. It specifies CASSLVPYRESSGNTIYF.

J is TRBJ1-1 and V is TRBV6-1, with 7 bases that match TRBD1. The CDR3 extends over 15 amino acids. Germline CDR1 reads MNHNS; CDR2 reads SASEGT. The V and J ends lost 6 bases and 1 base, in that order; junction bases with no gene match: 8. The CDR3 DNA follows: TGTGCCAGCAGGCCTCGACAGGGTACGAACACTGAAGCTTTCTTT. This translates into CASRPRQGTNTEAFF.

The rearrangement joins TRBV6-1 to TRBJ2-7; possibly TRBD2 for D (6 bases). The germline V and J ends were trimmed by 3 bases and 2 bases, with 11 bases remaining between them. Germline CDR1 reads MNHNS; CDR2 reads SASEGT. The CDR3 has 14 amino acids. CDR3 loop: CASSEWTITYEQYF. Written as DNA, the CDR3 is TGTGCCAGCAGTGAGTGGACTATTACCTACGAGCAGTACTTC.

This chain uses TRBV30 with TRBJ2-7; 7 bases are a match to TRBD1. The CDR3 has 13 residues. Trimming at V came to 4 bases and at J to 7 bases, leaving 10 bases not matched to a gene. The V gene's germline CDR1 is GTSNPN and CDR2 SVGIG (reference sequence). CDR3 protein: CAWTPGQSREQYF. The CDR3 DNA sequence: TGTGCCTGGACACCGGGACAGAGCCGGGAGCAGTACTTC.

The chain employs TRBV20-1 and TRBJ2-7; D unresolved. Germline V gene lookup returns CDR1 DFQATT and CDR2 SNEGSKA (reference sequence). Between the trimmed V and J ends, which lost 3 bases and 5 bases, there was a span of 8 bases. This CDR3 contains 11 residues. The CDR3 DNA reads as TGCAGTGCTAGTCCTATAGACGAGCAGTACTTC. It encodes CSASPIDEQYF.

The rearrangement uses TRBV7-6 and TRBJ2-1; 8 bases are a match to TRBD2. There are 16 residues in the CDR3. Germline lookup yields CDR1 SGHVS and CDR2 FNYEAQ. V shed 2 bases, J shed 7 bases, and the junction held 10 bases outside the gene matches. The CDR3 DNA reads TGTGCCAGCAGCTTATTAGTCGGGGGGGTAAGAAATGAGCAGTTCTTC. Residues: CASSLLVGGVRNEQFF.

The rearrangement links TRBV7-3 to TRBJ2-1, with 12 bases matching TRBD2. V lost 1 base, J lost 10 bases, and 8 bases stayed unmatched. CDR1 and CDR2 from the germline V gene are SGHTA and FQGTGA. The CDR3 has 16 residues. The CDR3 is CASSLMSSGGAKEQFF. CDR3 in DNA: TGTGCCAGCAGCTTAATGTCTAGCGGGGGGGCGAAGGAGCAGTTCTTC.

There are a few counts of this clone. The chain uses TRBV25-1 and TRBJ1-5; possible D gene TRBD1, 5 bases. CDR3 size: 15 residues. Germline CDR1 and CDR2: MGHDK and SYGVNS. Deletions cut 3 bases from V and 1 base from J, with 10 bases between. The CDR3 loop reads CASSEKSGSNQPQHF. CDR3 nucleotide sequence: TGTGCCAGCAGTGAGAAGTCAGGGAGCAATCAGCCCCAGCATTTT.

This chain uses TRBV27 with TRBJ1-6; possible D gene TRBD1, 6 bases. In germline, CDR1 is MNHEY, CDR2 SMNVEV (reference sequence). This CDR3 spans 14 amino acids. Trimming took off 6 bases at V and 6 bases at J, with 12 bases between the two ends. The CDR3 here is CASSQGQPNSPLHF. CDR3 bases: TGTGCCAGCAGCCAGGGGCAGCCTAATTCACCCCTCCACTTT.

The genes are TRBV20-1 and TRBJ2-3, with TRBD2 identical over 9 bases. There are 10 residues in the CDR3. The V gene's germline CDR1 is DFQATT and CDR2 SNEGSKA (reference sequence). The V gene end was trimmed by 6 bases and the J gene end by 11 bases; junction bases not matched to a gene: 3. The CDR3 DNA is TGCAGTGCCCAACTAGCGGGGCAGTATTTT. Translated, it gives CSAQLAGQYF.

The chain couples TRBV18 to TRBJ2-7, with 10 bases that match TRBD1. Germline V gene sequence: CDR1 KGHSH, CDR2 LQKENI. The junction had 10 bases not matched to a gene; V was cut back by 3 bases and J by 5 bases. The CDR3 is made up of 16 amino acids. CDR3 nucleotide sequence: TGTGCCAGCTCACCCGGAACCGGGACAGGGGTGGACGAGCAGTACTTC. Encoded protein: CASSPGTGTGVDEQYF.

This chain connects TRBV2 to TRBJ2-3; TRBD1 aligns across 11 bases. The CDR3 has 15 amino acids. With 4 bases clipped from V and 1 base from J, the junction kept 1 base outside the gene matches. Per germline, CDR1 SNHLY and CDR2 FYNNEI. CDR3 loop: CASSAGQGGTDTQYF. Written as DNA, the CDR3 is TGTGCCAGCAGTGCGGGACAGGGGGGCACAGATACGCAGTATTTT.